The count of the clone carrying this T cell receptor beta chain is one. This CDR3 is 12 amino acids long. The germline gives CDR1 SNHLY, CDR2 FYNNEI. Trimming shortened V by 1 base and J by 9 bases, and 9 bases separated the two germline ends. The sample originates from a study of blood T cell repertoires in COVID-19. Source study methods: The assay estimated nucleated cells by amplifying reference gene primers. The data were produced by immunoSEQ multiplex PCR, yet TCRdb's version contains in-frame clones alone and is incomplete. The V and J calls and clone size were taken over from that table, and D and trimming were inferred from the DNA. The table shows fewer than 350,000 clones, with 85% to 90% occurring only once. Ages ranged from about 18 to 89 years, with residence in about two dozen US areas.

The genes are TRBV2 and TRBJ1-1; D may be TRBD1 (6 bases). The sequencing sample was made of PBMCs or T cells enriched from blood (not recorded which). The sequence came from a young woman with acute COVID-19. The CDR3 nucleotides read TGTGCCAGCAGTGAAGACCGGGACAAAGCTTTCTTT. Encoded protein: CASSEDRDKAFF.